This record looks at one T cell receptor (beta chain) sequence and its context. The CDR3 length is 16 residues. Trimming left V 2 bases short and J 3 bases short, with 14 bases between. Germline V CDR1 and CDR2: SEHNR, FQNEAQ (reference sequence). The data belong to a study of shared T cell receptors in the human thymus. Assay: immunoSEQ multiplex PCR; the TCRdb copy retains only in-frame clones and omits some. Of approximately 400,000 clones listed, approximately 95% are singletons. Sequenced material: thymocytes. This chain joins TRBV7-9 and TRBJ2-1; D may be TRBD1 (7 bases). The TCR sequence derives from a human donor. CDR3 coding DNA: TGTGCCAGCAGCTTACACCGACAGGGAGGCTACAATGAGCAGTTCTTC. The encoded protein is CASSLHRQGGYNEQFF.